This T cell receptor beta chain stems from a study of shared clonotypes between healthy human individuals. Generated by immunoSEQ multiplex PCR, the TCRdb table keeps only in-frame clones and is missing some. The sample lists 2 million to 2.5 million clones, 80% to 95% occurring once. The CDR3 covers 13 residues. In germline, CDR1 is SGHRS, CDR2 YFSETQ. V lost 0 bases, J lost 9 bases, and 10 bases lay in between. J is TRBJ2-1 and V is TRBV5-1; D uncertain. This clonotype was obtained from a man between 18 and 29 years old in good health. Some clones in this sample may be carry-over from other donors' samples. The sequencing sample was made of naive CD4+ T cells from PBMCs. Subset defined: CD45RA+ positively selected. The CDR3 reads CASSLVAIGEQFF. The DNA of the CDR3 is TGCGCCAGCAGCTTGGTAGCCATAGGTGAGCAGTTCTTC.